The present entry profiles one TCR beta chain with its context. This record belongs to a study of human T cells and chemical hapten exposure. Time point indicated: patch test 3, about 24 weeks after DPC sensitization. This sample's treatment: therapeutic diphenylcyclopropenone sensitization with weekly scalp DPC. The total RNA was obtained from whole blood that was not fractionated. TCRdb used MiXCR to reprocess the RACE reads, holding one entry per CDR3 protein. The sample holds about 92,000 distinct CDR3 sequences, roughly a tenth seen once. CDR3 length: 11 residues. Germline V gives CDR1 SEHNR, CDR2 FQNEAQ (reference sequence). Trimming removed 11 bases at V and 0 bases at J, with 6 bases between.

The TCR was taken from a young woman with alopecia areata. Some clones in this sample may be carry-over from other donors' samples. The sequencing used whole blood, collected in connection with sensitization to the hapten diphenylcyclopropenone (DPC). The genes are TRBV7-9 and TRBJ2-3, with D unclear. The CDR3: CAGMSTDTQYF. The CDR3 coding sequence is TGTGCCGGGATGAGCACAGATACGCAGTATTTT.